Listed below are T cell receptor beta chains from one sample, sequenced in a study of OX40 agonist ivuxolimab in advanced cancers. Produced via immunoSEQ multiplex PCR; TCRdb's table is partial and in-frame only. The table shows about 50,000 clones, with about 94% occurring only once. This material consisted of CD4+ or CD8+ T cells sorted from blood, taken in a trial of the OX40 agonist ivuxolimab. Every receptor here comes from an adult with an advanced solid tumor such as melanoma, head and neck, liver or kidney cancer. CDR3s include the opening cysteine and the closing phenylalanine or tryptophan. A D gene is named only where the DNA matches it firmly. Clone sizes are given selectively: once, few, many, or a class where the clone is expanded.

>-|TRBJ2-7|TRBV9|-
CACSLAAKTYEQYF
TGTGCCTGCAGCTTAGCTGCCAAAACCTATGAGCAGTACTTC
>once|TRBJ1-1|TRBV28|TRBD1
CASSSRDRVTEAFF
TGTGCCAGCAGTTCCCGGGACAGGGTCACTGAAGCTTTCTTT
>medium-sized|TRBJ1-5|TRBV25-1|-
CASIGRPNQPQHF
TGTGCCAGCATAGGGAGACCCAATCAGCCCCAGCATTTT
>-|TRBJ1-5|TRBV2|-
CASSWTVGGNNQPQHF
TGTGCCAGCAGCTGGACGGTCGGGGGGAACAATCAGCCCCAGCATTTT
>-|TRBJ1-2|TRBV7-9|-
CASSLTDGETNYGYTF
TGTGCCAGCAGCTTAACGGACGGCGAGACTAACTATGGCTACACCTTC
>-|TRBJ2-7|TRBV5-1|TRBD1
CASSPTGPHEQYF
TGCGCCAGCAGCCCGACAGGGCCCCACGAGCAGTACTTC
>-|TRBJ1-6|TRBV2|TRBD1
CASSMGRGTPNSPLHF
TGTGCCAGCAGTATGGGCAGGGGGACTCCCAATTCACCCCTCCACTTT
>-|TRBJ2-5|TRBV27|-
CASGSGWETQYF
TGTGCCAGCGGCTCCGGGTGGGAGACCCAGTACTTC
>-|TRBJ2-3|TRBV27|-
CASTRGGEEKDTQYF
TGTGCCAGCACCAGGGGCGGAGAGGAGAAAGATACGCAGTATTTT
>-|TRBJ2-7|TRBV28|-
CASSLLSGTTYEQYF
TGTGCCAGCAGTTTATTATCCGGGACAACCTACGAGCAGTACTTC
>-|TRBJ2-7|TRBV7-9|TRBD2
CASSQDPPSTSGYEQYF
TGCGCCAGCAGCCAAGATCCACCCTCAACTAGCGGCTACGAGCAGTACTTC
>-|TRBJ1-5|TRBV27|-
CASAWTKVPQPQHF
TGTGCCAGCGCCTGGACAAAAGTTCCTCAGCCCCAGCATTTT
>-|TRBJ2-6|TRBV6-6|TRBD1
CASSPRGPGANVLTF
TGTGCCAGCAGCCCCAGGGGGCCTGGGGCCAACGTCCTGACTTTC
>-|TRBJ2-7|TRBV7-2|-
CASSLAGGRIYEQYF
TGTGCCAGCAGCTTAGCAGGGGGTCGGATCTACGAGCAGTACTTC
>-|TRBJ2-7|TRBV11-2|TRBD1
CASSFTRGHEQYF
TGTGCCAGCAGCTTTACCAGGGGGCACGAGCAGTACTTC
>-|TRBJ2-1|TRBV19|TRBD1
CASSPRGTGVNNEQFF
TGTGCCAGTAGTCCCAGGGGGACAGGGGTAAACAATGAGCAGTTCTTC
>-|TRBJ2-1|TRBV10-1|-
CASSEGSSYNEQFF
TGCGCCAGCAGTGAGGGAAGCTCCTACAATGAGCAGTTCTTC
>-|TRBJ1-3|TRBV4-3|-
CASSQVWATEGNTIYF
TGCGCCAGCAGCCAAGTTTGGGCTACGGAAGGAAACACCATATATTTT
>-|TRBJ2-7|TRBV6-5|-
CASSEVGRNF
TGTGCCAGCAGTGAAGTGGGCAGAAACTTC
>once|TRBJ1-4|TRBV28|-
CASRAGGDEKLFF
TGTGCCAGCCGTGCCGGGGGGGACGAAAAACTGTTTTTT
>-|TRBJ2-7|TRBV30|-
CAWSSGGSYEQYF
TGTGCCTGGAGTTCCGGGGGATCCTACGAGCAGTACTTC
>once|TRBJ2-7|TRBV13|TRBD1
CASSFPGQTYEQYF
TGTGCCAGCAGCTTCCCGGGACAGACCTACGAGCAGTACTTC
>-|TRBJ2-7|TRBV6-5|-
CASSSGVIYEQYF
TGTGCCAGCAGTTCAGGGGTAATTTACGAGCAGTACTTC
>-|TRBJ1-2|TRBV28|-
CASSSLKIDGNGYTF
TGTGCCAGCAGTTCCCTCAAGATCGACGGTAATGGCTACACCTTC
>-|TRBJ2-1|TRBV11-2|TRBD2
CASSLDGAGAGGEQFF
TGTGCCAGCAGCTTAGACGGGGCGGGAGCTGGTGGTGAGCAGTTCTTC
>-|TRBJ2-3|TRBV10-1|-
CASSGTASTDTQYF
TGCGCCAGCAGTGGTACAGCTAGCACAGATACGCAGTATTTT
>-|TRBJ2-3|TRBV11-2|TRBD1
CASSLGQGAADTQYF
TGTGCCAGCAGCTTAGGGCAGGGGGCGGCAGATACGCAGTATTTT
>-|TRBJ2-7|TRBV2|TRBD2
CASSISSGSTSYEQYF
TGTGCCAGCAGCATATCTAGCGGGAGTACCTCCTACGAGCAGTACTTC
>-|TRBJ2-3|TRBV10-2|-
CASSENGYTDTQYF
TGCGCCAGCAGTGAGAACGGTTACACAGATACGCAGTATTTT
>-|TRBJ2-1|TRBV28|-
CASTTPLLAANYNEQFF
TGTGCCAGCACCACACCTCTACTAGCAGCCAACTACAATGAGCAGTTCTTC
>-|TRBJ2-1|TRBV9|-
CASSVGSRNEQFF
TGTGCCAGCAGCGTAGGCAGCCGCAATGAGCAGTTCTTC
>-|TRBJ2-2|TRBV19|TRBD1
CASLDRGRAGELFF
TGTGCCAGTTTAGACAGGGGAAGGGCCGGGGAGCTGTTTTTT
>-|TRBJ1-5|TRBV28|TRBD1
CASSRSYRGSNQPQHF
TGTGCCAGCAGTCGTTCTTACAGGGGGAGCAATCAGCCCCAGCATTTT
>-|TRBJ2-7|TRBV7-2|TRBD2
CASSPGLAAYEQYF
TGTGCCAGCAGCCCAGGACTAGCGGCCTACGAGCAGTACTTC
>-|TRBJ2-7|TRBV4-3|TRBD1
CASSQDLSWAGGEQYF
TGCGCCAGCAGCCAAGATCTTAGTTGGGCAGGGGGCGAGCAGTACTTC
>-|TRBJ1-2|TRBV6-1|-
CASSELVIGSNSGGYTF
TGTGCCAGCAGTGAACTCGTAATAGGGAGCAATAGTGGAGGCTACACCTTC
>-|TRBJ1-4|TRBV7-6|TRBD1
CASSLAPIDRGEEKLFF
TGTGCCAGCAGCTTAGCCCCCATAGACAGGGGGGAAGAAAAACTGTTTTTT
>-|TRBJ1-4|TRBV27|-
CASSLRGASNEKLFF
TGTGCCAGCAGTTTACGGGGGGCATCTAATGAAAAACTGTTTTTT
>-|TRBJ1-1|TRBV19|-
CASFLNTEAFF
TGTGCCAGTTTTTTGAACACTGAAGCTTTCTTT
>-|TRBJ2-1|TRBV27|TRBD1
CASSTLGQGRNEQFF
TGTGCCAGCAGTACCTTAGGACAGGGTAGGAATGAGCAGTTCTTC
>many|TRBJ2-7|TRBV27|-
CASRYGGEQYF
TGTGCCAGCAGGTATGGTGGGGAGCAGTACTTC
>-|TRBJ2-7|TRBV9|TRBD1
CASSSRQGARSYEQYF
TGTGCCAGCAGCTCCCGACAGGGGGCCCGCTCCTACGAGCAGTACTTC
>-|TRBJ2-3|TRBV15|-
CATSSDYETDTQYF
TGTGCCACCAGCTCGGACTACGAAACAGATACGCAGTATTTT